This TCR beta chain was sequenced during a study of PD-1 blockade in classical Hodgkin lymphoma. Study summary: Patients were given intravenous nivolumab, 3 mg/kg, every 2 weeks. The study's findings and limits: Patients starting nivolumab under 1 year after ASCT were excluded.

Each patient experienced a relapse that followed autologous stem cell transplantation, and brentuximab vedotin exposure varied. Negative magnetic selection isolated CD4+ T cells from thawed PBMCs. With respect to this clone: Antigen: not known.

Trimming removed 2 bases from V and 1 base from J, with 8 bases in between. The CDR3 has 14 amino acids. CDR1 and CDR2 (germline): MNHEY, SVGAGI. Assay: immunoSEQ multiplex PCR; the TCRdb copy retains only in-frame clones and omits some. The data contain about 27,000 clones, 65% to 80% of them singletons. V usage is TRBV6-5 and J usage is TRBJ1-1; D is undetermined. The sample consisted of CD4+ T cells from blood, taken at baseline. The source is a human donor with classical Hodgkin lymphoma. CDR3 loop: CASSYGVGNTEAFF. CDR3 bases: TGTGCCAGCAGTTACGGGGTGGGGAACACTGAAGCTTTCTTT.